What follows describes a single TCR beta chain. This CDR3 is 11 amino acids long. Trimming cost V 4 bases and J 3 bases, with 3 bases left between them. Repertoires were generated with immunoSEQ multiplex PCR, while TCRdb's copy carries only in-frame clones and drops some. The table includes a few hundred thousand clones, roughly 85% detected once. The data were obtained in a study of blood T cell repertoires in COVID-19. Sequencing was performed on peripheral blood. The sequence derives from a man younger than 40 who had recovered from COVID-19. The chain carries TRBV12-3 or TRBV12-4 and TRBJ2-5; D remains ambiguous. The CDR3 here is CASSYKETQYF. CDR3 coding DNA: TGTGCCAGCAGTTATAAAGAGACCCAGTACTTC.